A single T cell receptor beta chain is shown here with its context. The sample originates from a study of control samples from healthy donors and cancer patients. Profiled with immunoSEQ multiplex PCR; TCRdb holds only in-frame clones, not every one. The repertoire holds over 150,000 clones, over 80% seen once, with roughly 1.5% in the top ten. The sample was blood. The sequence derives from a man younger than 35 in good health.

DNA of the CDR3: TGTGCCAGCAGCCTCGGACGCGCTGAAGCTTTCTTT. It is translated as CASSLGRAEAFF. The chain joins TRBV28 to TRBJ1-1, with D unclear. Trimming shortened V by 6 bases and J by 6 bases, and 11 bases separated the two germline ends. This CDR3 is built from 12 residues. From germline, CDR1 is MDHEN and CDR2 SYDVKM. Looking up the rest from reference TRBV28 and TRBJ1-1 gives the full variable domain: DVKVTQSSRYLVKRTGEKVFLECVQDMDHENMFWYRQDPGLGLRLIYFSYDVKMKEKGDIPEGYSVSREKKERFSLILESASTNQTSMYLCASSLGRAEAFFGQGTRLTVV.